This TCR beta chain was captured by sequencing in a study of CD8 T cells in ankylosing spondylitis (dated 2017 in TCRdb). General notes on the study: T cell receptor beta repertoires were profiled in healthy donors and ankylosing spondylitis patients so that disease-linked TCR variants could be found. The whole study cohort included over a hundred healthy donors and roughly 24 ankylosing spondylitis patients. Samples of peripheral blood were taken, and for ankylosing spondylitis patients, synovial fluid was collected as well.

A note on this clonotype: Its antigen remains undetermined. No clone much larger than this one lies a single base away; base qualities are absent.

The study at large found these results: Blood from ankylosing spondylitis patients appeared to be characterized by a TCR beta motif composed of about eight highly homologous amino acid variants. The disease-linked clones were reported as significantly enriched in matched synovial fluid samples from ankylosing spondylitis patients. Some motif variants were previously reported in synovial fluid and blood of reactive arthritis patients, suggesting common disease-initiation mechanisms. The disease-linked clones had a CD8+ phenotype and were found at relatively low frequencies in peripheral blood.

The reads were generated on an Illumina HiSeq 2500. Quantitative 5'-RACE with molecular barcodes was the method used to prepare the TCR beta libraries. In the original analysis: Disease-linked TCR variants were identified with a new computational method built on a probabilistic model of VDJ rearrangement. TCRdb reworked the public reads: Q25 trimming with fastp, MiXCR clone assembly, productive beta chains retained. Each entry is one CDR3 protein sequence, shown with its most common DNA and genes. The authors' filters were not applied to this entry. The sample table records some 840,000 distinct CDR3 sequences; roughly 12% of these occur just once. Approximately 0.46% of the sample lies in the top ten. The V and J ends are trimmed by 6 bases and 1 base, leaving 12 bases between them. From cysteine to phenylalanine, the CDR3 is 14 amino acids long. Just the 42-base CDR3 DNA is kept, in frame starting at base 1. CDR1 and CDR2 (DFQATT, SNEGSKA) derive from the germline V gene (reference sequence).

The sample taken for sequencing was blood, either unsorted or a sorted T cell fraction (not recorded which). The TCR was taken from a male donor with ankylosing spondylitis. The chain is made from TRBV20-1 and TRBJ2-2; the D segment could be TRBD2, given 6 matching bases. The DNA is TGCAGTGCCCCCCGCGGGGTGAACACCGGGGAGCTGTTTTTT. This translates into CSAPRGVNTGELFF.